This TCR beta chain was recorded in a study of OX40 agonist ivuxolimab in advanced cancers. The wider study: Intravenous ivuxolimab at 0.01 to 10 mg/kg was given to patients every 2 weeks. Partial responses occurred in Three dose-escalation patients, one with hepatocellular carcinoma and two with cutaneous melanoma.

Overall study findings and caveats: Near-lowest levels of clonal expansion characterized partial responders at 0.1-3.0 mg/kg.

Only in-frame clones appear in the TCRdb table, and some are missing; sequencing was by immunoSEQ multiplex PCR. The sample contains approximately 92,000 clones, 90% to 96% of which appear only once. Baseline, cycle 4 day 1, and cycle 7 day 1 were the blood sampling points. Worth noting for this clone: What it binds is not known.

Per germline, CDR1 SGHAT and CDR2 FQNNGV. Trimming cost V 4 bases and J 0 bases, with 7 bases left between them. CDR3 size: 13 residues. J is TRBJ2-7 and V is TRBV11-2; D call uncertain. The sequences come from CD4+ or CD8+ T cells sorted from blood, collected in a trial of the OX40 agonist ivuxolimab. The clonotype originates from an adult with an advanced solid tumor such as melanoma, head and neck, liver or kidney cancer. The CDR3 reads CASSSLHSYEQYF. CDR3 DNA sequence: TGTGCCAGCAGCTCCCTTCACTCCTACGAGCAGTACTTC. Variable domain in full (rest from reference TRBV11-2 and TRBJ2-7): EAGVAQSPRYKIIEKRQSVAFWCNPISGHATLYWYQQILGQGPKLLIQFQNNGVVDDSQLPKDRFSAERLKGVDSTLKIQPAKLEDSAVYLCASSSLHSYEQYFGPGTRLTVT.